This is a list of T cell receptor beta chains from one sample in a study of identical twins. TCRdb ran MiXCR on the 5' RACE reads and lists one entry per CDR3 protein. The repertoire holds hundreds of thousands of distinct CDR3 sequences, with under 10% as singletons. This sample also appeared in a second study, on yellow fever vaccine responses in identical twins.

The source material was memory (CD45RO+) T cells sorted from blood. The receptors were gathered from a woman younger than 30 in good health. The CDR3 runs from the conserved cysteine through the conserved F or W. The D gene is left open where the match is weak. A row's size may be missing; if present it is once, few, many or a size class.

>.|TRBV24-1|13|many|TRBJ2-7
TGTGCCACCAGTGATTTCGTCAGTCCCGAGCAGTACTTC
CATSDFVSPEQYF
>.|TRBV7-7|12|many|TRBJ2-3
TGTGCTAGCAGTTCACCAACCGGCACGCAGTATTTT
CASSSPTGTQYF
>TRBD1|TRBV6-1|17|many|TRBJ1-1
TGTGCCAGCAGTCTCGGACAGGGGGCGATGGGGTGGACTGAAGCTTTCTTT
CASSLGQGAMGWTEAFF
>.|TRBV2|15|once|TRBJ2-5
TGTGCCAGCAGTGACGGCCAGGCCCTCGCAGAGACCCAGTACTTC
CASSDGQALAETQYF
>TRBD2|TRBV20-1|14|many|TRBJ2-1
TGCAGTGCTAGGCCAAGCGGGAGCTACAATGAGCAGTTCTTC
CSARPSGSYNEQFF
>.|TRBV12-3/TRBV12-4|12|many|TRBJ1-3
TGTGCCAGCTCCGTGAATGGAAACACCATATATTTT
CASSVNGNTIYF
>TRBD1|TRBV28|14|many|TRBJ2-7
TGTGCCAGCAGTTCGGGACAGCTACTCTACGAGCAGTACTTC
CASSSGQLLYEQYF
>TRBD1|TRBV10-3|14|many|TRBJ2-1
TGTGCCATCAGACTGACAGGGGGTCACAATGAGCAGTTCTTC
CAIRLTGGHNEQFF
>.|TRBV12-3/TRBV12-4|12|many|TRBJ1-4
TGTGCCAGCAGTAGCAGTAATGAAAAACTGTTTTTT
CASSSSNEKLFF
>.|TRBV29-1|16|many|TRBJ2-1
TGCAGCGTAGTTCTATTGGGTTTTAGCTCCTACAATGAGCAGTTCTTC
CSVVLLGFSSYNEQFF
>TRBD2|TRBV5-5|18|.|TRBJ2-2
TGTGCCAGCAGCAGGGGACTAGCGGGGGGAGCGAACACCGGGGAGCTGTTTTTT
CASSRGLAGGANTGELFF
>TRBD2|TRBV3-1|15|few|TRBJ2-1
TGTGCCAGCAGCCAGTATAGCGGGGGTCACAATGAGCAGTTCTTC
CASSQYSGGHNEQFF
>.|TRBV3-1|13|many|TRBJ2-1
TGTGCCAGCAGCCAAGGGACTAAAGCTGAGCAGTTCTTC
CASSQGTKAEQFF
>TRBD2|TRBV7-2|16|many|TRBJ2-3
TGTGCCAGCAGCTTAGTTGGCGGGAGGGCCCCAGATACGCAGTATTTT
CASSLVGGRAPDTQYF
>TRBD2|TRBV7-2|14|few|TRBJ2-1
TGTGCCAGCAGCTATAGCGGGAGAAACAATGAGCAGTTCTTC
CASSYSGRNNEQFF
>.|TRBV5-1|16|many|TRBJ2-5
TGCGCCAGCAGCTTGGCTAGTGGCAGGGAGTCGGGGACCCAGTACTTC
CASSLASGRESGTQYF
>.|TRBV9|15|few|TRBJ2-4
TGTGCCAGCAGCCCGCATAACGTAGCCAAAAACATTCAGTACTTC
CASSPHNVAKNIQYF
>.|TRBV12-3/TRBV12-4|15|many|TRBJ2-3
TGTGCCAGCAGTTCGCGTCAATCTAGTGTGGCTACGCAGTATTTT
CASSSRQSSVATQYF
>.|TRBV12-3/TRBV12-4|15|many|TRBJ1-4
TGTGCCAGCAGTCCGGGGACGCCCGGGAATGAAAAACTGTTTTTT
CASSPGTPGNEKLFF
>.|TRBV5-1|16|many|TRBJ2-3
TGCGCCAGCAGCTTGCGCGAAGCGGCTAGCACAGATACGCAGTATTTT
CASSLREAASTDTQYF
>.|TRBV14|12|once|TRBJ2-7
TGTGCCAGCAGCCAAGACGGGTACGGGCAGTACTTC
CASSQDGYGQYF
>.|TRBV5-1|14|many|TRBJ2-1
TGCGCCAGCAGCGGTGGCCTCGGGGGAAATGAGCAGTTCTTC
CASSGGLGGNEQFF
>TRBD1|TRBV2|13|.|TRBJ2-5
TGTGCCAGCAGGGACAGGGCGATAAAGACCCAGTACTTC
CASRDRAIKTQYF
>.|TRBV4-3|14|many|TRBJ2-5
TGCGCCAGCAGCCAAGAAACAGGGAAAGAGACCCAGTACTTC
CASSQETGKETQYF
>.|TRBV20-1|14|.|TRBJ1-5
TGCAGTGCTAGCACAGGTGGTATCAATCAGCCCCAGCATTTT
CSASTGGINQPQHF
>TRBD2|TRBV5-1|16|many|TRBJ2-1
TGCGCCAGCAGGAGGCTAGCGGGAGGGGTCGACGATGAGCAGTTCTTC
CASRRLAGGVDDEQFF
>.|TRBV6-5|14|many|TRBJ2-7
TGTGCCAGCAGTTTCTCCTTTCCGGGCTACGAGCAGTACTTC
CASSFSFPGYEQYF